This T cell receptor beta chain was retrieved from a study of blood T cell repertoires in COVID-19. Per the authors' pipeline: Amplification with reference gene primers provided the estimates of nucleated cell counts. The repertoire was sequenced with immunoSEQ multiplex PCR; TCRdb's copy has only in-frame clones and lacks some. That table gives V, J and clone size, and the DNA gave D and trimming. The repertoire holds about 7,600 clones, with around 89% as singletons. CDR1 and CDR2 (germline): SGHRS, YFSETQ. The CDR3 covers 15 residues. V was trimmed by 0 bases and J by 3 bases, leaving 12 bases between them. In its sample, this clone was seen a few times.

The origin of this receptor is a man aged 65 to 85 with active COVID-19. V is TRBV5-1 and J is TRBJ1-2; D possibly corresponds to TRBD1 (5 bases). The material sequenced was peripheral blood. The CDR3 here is CASSLAPGRDYGYTF. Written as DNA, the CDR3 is TGCGCCAGCAGCTTGGCCCCAGGGAGGGACTATGGCTACACCTTC.